These T cell receptor beta chains were read from a single sample in a study of cytomegalovirus exposure and HLA in healthy donors. Method: immunoSEQ multiplex PCR; TCRdb's copy keeps in-frame clones and lacks some. The sample lists some 160,000 clones; approximately 80% were seen once. The source material was PBMCs. These receptors came from a woman aged 25 to 39 in good health and CMV-seronegative. CDR3s include the opening cysteine and the closing phenylalanine or tryptophan. The D gene is left open where the match is weak. Size tells how often a clone was seen (once, few, many) or the class of an expanded clone, and some rows leave it out.

v_gene,d_gene,abundance,j_gene,CDR3aa,CDR3nt
TRBV19,TRBD1,once,TRBJ2-1,CASSIGQGVSYNEQFF,TGTGCCAGTAGTATAGGTCAGGGGGTCTCCTACAATGAGCAGTTCTTC
TRBV7-3,NA,NA,TRBJ2-3,CASSPQPDRTGTDTQYF,TGTGCCAGCAGCCCCCAACCGGACAGAACGGGCACAGATACGCAGTATTTT
TRBV29-1,TRBD2,NA,TRBJ2-3,CSVEGGRGTDTQYF,TGCAGCGTTGAAGGCGGGAGGGGTACAGATACGCAGTATTTT
TRBV2,TRBD2,NA,TRBJ2-3,CASRGSGGPSTDTQYF,TGTGCCAGCAGGGGTAGCGGGGGCCCTAGCACAGATACGCAGTATTTT
TRBV29-1,NA,NA,TRBJ2-7,CSVRGSSYEQYF,TGCAGCGTTAGGGGGAGCTCCTACGAGCAGTACTTC
TRBV7-2,NA,NA,TRBJ2-4,CASSPGQVFRYF,TGTGCCAGCAGCCCAGGGCAGGTTTTTCGGTACTTC
TRBV6-6,TRBD1,NA,TRBJ1-5,CASTTEGARVQPQHF,TGTGCCAGCACCACGGAGGGGGCGCGGGTTCAGCCCCAGCATTTT
TRBV19,TRBD1,NA,TRBJ1-2,CASSTRDRVSGYTF,TGTGCCAGTAGTACACGGGACAGGGTAAGCGGCTACACCTTC
TRBV11-1,TRBD2,once,TRBJ2-1,CASSAGLAGGNEQFF,TGTGCCAGCAGCGCCGGACTAGCGGGGGGTAATGAGCAGTTCTTC
TRBV11-3,NA,NA,TRBJ1-3,CASSSGGSGRSGNTIYF,TGTGCCAGCAGCTCGGGGGGCAGTGGACGCTCTGGAAACACCATATATTTT
TRBV27,NA,NA,TRBJ2-2,CASSFSRGELFF,TGTGCCAGCAGTTTTTCTCGCGGGGAGCTGTTTTTT
TRBV5-1,TRBD1,NA,TRBJ1-1,CASSPFGTEHINTEAFF,TGCGCCAGCAGCCCCTTTGGGACAGAACATATAAACACTGAAGCTTTCTTT
TRBV30,TRBD1,NA,TRBJ1-2,CAWSYRGSTFF,TGTGCCTGGAGTTACAGGGGTTCCACATTCTTC
TRBV7-9,TRBD1,NA,TRBJ1-1,CATPGQGGTEAFF,TGTGCCACACCGGGACAGGGGGGCACTGAAGCTTTCTTT
TRBV5-5,TRBD2,once,TRBJ2-1,CASSLALAGVYEQFF,TGTGCCAGCAGCTTGGCACTAGCGGGAGTCTATGAGCAGTTCTTC
TRBV25-1,TRBD1,NA,TRBJ1-1,CASKQGENTEAFF,TGTGCCAGCAAGCAGGGGGAAAACACTGAAGCTTTCTTT
TRBV27,NA,NA,TRBJ1-4,CASSSSAGEKLFF,TGTGCCAGCAGTAGCTCCGCGGGCGAAAAACTGTTTTTT
TRBV2,TRBD1,NA,TRBJ1-3,CASSRRGGNTIYF,TGTGCCAGCAGTCGCAGGGGGGGAAACACCATATATTTT
TRBV30,TRBD2,few,TRBJ2-1,CAWSGLSAGGPISYNEQFF,TGTGCCTGGAGTGGTCTAAGCGCGGGAGGGCCGATATCCTACAATGAGCAGTTCTTC
TRBV25-1,NA,NA,TRBJ1-4,CASSADPSQANEKLFF,TGTGCCAGCAGTGCGGATCCCAGTCAGGCTAATGAAAAACTGTTTTTT
TRBV7-9,NA,NA,TRBJ1-3,CASSLGGLSNSGNTIYF,TGTGCCAGCAGCTTAGGCGGGCTCTCGAACTCTGGAAACACCATATATTTT
TRBV27,TRBD1,NA,TRBJ2-7,CASSRDRDYEQYF,TGTGCCAGCAGCCGGGACAGGGATTACGAGCAGTACTTC
TRBV5-5,NA,NA,TRBJ1-5,CASSSRWGNQPQHF,TGTGCCAGCAGCTCCAGGTGGGGCAATCAGCCCCAGCATTTT
TRBV5-4,NA,NA,TRBJ1-1,CASSSTLNTEAFF,TGTGCCAGCAGCTCGACACTTAACACTGAAGCTTTCTTT
TRBV9,NA,NA,TRBJ1-2,CASSVAQNYGYTF,TGTGCCAGCAGCGTAGCACAGAACTATGGCTACACCTTC
TRBV2,TRBD1,once,TRBJ1-5,CASSRDRDNQPQHF,TGTGCCAGCAGCCGGGACAGGGACAATCAGCCCCAGCATTTT
TRBV9,TRBD2,NA,TRBJ2-1,CASSVGLADEQFF,TGTGCCAGCAGCGTGGGACTAGCAGATGAGCAGTTCTTC
TRBV4-1,NA,NA,TRBJ2-2,CASSQTSTFGELFF,TGCGCCAGCAGCCAAACCTCGACATTCGGGGAGCTGTTTTTT
TRBV5-6,NA,few,TRBJ1-5,CASSNTNQPQHF,TGTGCCAGCAGCAACACAAATCAGCCCCAGCATTTT
TRBV29-1,NA,NA,TRBJ2-7,CSTPSGHFSYEQYF,TGCAGCACCCCCTCGGGACACTTCTCCTACGAGCAGTACTTC
TRBV5-1,NA,NA,TRBJ2-7,CASSQEGYEQYF,TGCGCCAGCAGCCAGGAGGGCTACGAGCAGTACTTC
TRBV11-1,TRBD2,NA,TRBJ2-3,CASSLPATSGSATDTQYF,TGTGCCAGCAGCTTACCCGCGACTAGCGGGAGTGCCACAGATACGCAGTATTTT
TRBV5-1,TRBD1,NA,TRBJ1-2,CASSLNRGRVADGYTF,TGCGCCAGCAGCTTGAACAGGGGTCGGGTCGCGGATGGCTACACCTTC
TRBV9,NA,NA,TRBJ2-7,CASSVAVSYEQYF,TGTGCCAGCAGCGTCGCGGTATCCTACGAGCAGTACTTC
TRBV4-1,NA,NA,TRBJ2-7,CASSPSWGPTSYEQYF,TGCGCCAGCAGCCCAAGCTGGGGGCCAACGTCTTACGAGCAGTACTTC
TRBV10-3,TRBD2,NA,TRBJ2-5,CAISAGLGSGETQYF,TGTGCCATCAGTGCGGGACTAGGGTCGGGGGAGACCCAGTACTTC
TRBV2,TRBD1,NA,TRBJ1-1,CASQDRGGTEAFF,TGTGCCAGCCAAGACAGGGGAGGCACTGAAGCTTTCTTT
TRBV27,TRBD2,NA,TRBJ2-7,CASSSTLGRANSYEQYF,TGTGCCAGCAGTTCAACCTTAGGGAGGGCAAATTCCTACGAGCAGTACTTC
TRBV4-3,NA,NA,TRBJ2-3,CASSQGSFSTDTQYF,TGCGCCAGCAGCCAAGGTAGCTTCAGCACAGATACGCAGTATTTT
TRBV29-1,TRBD2,NA,TRBJ2-7,CSVQRDDPSEQYF,TGCAGCGTCCAGCGGGATGACCCTAGCGAGCAGTACTTC
TRBV5-4,NA,NA,TRBJ1-4,CASSSPGGGREKLFF,TGTGCCAGCAGCTCTCCCGGGGGGGGTCGCGAAAAACTGTTTTTT
TRBV7-2,NA,NA,TRBJ1-4,CASSLGISDEKLFF,TGTGCCAGCAGCTTAGGAATATCGGATGAAAAACTGTTTTTT
TRBV11-2,TRBD1,NA,TRBJ2-7,CASSNRGQARYEQYF,TGTGCCAGCAGCAACAGGGGCCAAGCACGTTACGAGCAGTACTTC
TRBV9,TRBD1,NA,TRBJ2-3,CASSVDVGQGTDTQYF,TGTGCCAGCAGCGTAGATGTGGGACAGGGAACAGATACGCAGTATTTT
TRBV6-1,TRBD1,NA,TRBJ1-2,CASSVGTGDGYTF,TGTGCCAGCAGTGTAGGGACAGGGGATGGCTACACCTTC
TRBV5-1,NA,NA,TRBJ2-7,CASSLGGDGEQYF,TGCGCCAGCAGCTTGGGGGGGGATGGCGAGCAGTACTTC
TRBV6-5,NA,NA,TRBJ1-2,CASTSARAGTGYTF,TGTGCCAGCACATCGGCGAGGGCAGGAACGGGCTACACCTTC
TRBV5-1,TRBD1,NA,TRBJ2-2,CASSLEGTVTGELFF,TGCGCCAGCAGCTTGGAAGGGACAGTCACCGGGGAGCTGTTTTTT
TRBV6-5,TRBD2,NA,TRBJ2-1,CASSDGLAVYNEQFF,TGTGCCAGCAGCGACGGACTAGCGGTGTACAATGAGCAGTTCTTC
TRBV30,NA,NA,TRBJ1-2,CAWSVLPVYGYTF,TGTGCCTGGAGTGTACTTCCCGTCTATGGCTACACCTTC
TRBV7-9,TRBD1,NA,TRBJ1-1,CASSPQGSTEAFF,TGTGCCAGCAGCCCACAGGGGAGCACTGAAGCTTTCTTT
TRBV7-9,NA,NA,TRBJ2-5,CASSFGRGKETQYF,TGTGCCAGCAGCTTCGGACGGGGAAAAGAGACCCAGTACTTC
TRBV29-1,NA,once,TRBJ2-5,CSAPIGPWTVQETQYF,TGCAGCGCCCCAATCGGCCCATGGACAGTACAAGAGACCCAGTACTTC
TRBV29-1,NA,NA,TRBJ2-5,CSVPDTPQETQYF,TGCAGCGTACCGGACACTCCCCAAGAGACCCAGTACTTC
TRBV6-5,TRBD1,NA,TRBJ1-1,CATVQGANTEAFF,TGTGCCACTGTACAGGGGGCAAACACTGAAGCTTTCTTT
TRBV6-5,NA,NA,TRBJ2-2,CASSAPGTGELFF,TGTGCCAGCAGTGCCCCGGGGACCGGGGAGCTGTTTTTT
TRBV7-8,TRBD2,NA,TRBJ2-7,CASSQWGLAGEGAYEQYF,TGTGCCAGCAGCCAGTGGGGACTAGCGGGAGAGGGGGCCTACGAGCAGTACTTC
TRBV7-2,TRBD2,few,TRBJ2-7,CASSLFARTSGKYEQYF,TGTGCCAGCAGCTTATTTGCTCGGACTAGCGGAAAGTACGAGCAGTACTTC